There are a few counts of the clone carrying this TCR beta chain. Its target is not known. Quantitative 5'-RACE with molecular barcodes generated TCR beta libraries. TCRdb itself ran the 5' RACE reads through MiXCR, one entry per CDR3 protein. Among approximately 150,000 distinct CDR3 sequences listed, 17% were seen once. The sample belongs to a study of CD8 T cells in ankylosing spondylitis. Notes on the study in general: There was reportedly significant enrichment of clones that were disease-linked in matched ankylosing spondylitis synovial fluid. Researchers report that disease-linked clones proved CD8+ and relatively rare in peripheral blood. Seemingly characteristic of ankylosing spondylitis blood was a TCR beta motif consisting of about 8 highly homologous variants.

CDR1 is MNHEY, CDR2 SVGAGI, per germline. The CDR3 totals 14 residues. V gave up 2 bases and J gave up 8 bases; unmatched junction bases: 6. The chain links TRBV6-5 to TRBJ2-1, with TRBD1 matching 7 bases. Material for sequencing was blood, either unsorted or a sorted T cell fraction (not recorded which). The TCR sequence derives from a male donor with ankylosing spondylitis. The CDR3 loop reads CASSYGQESYEQFF. In nucleotides, the CDR3 is TGTGCCAGCAGTTACGGACAGGAGAGCTATGAGCAGTTCTTC.